A selection of T cell receptor beta chains follows, all from one sample in a study of shared clonotypes between healthy human individuals. Generated by immunoSEQ multiplex PCR, the TCRdb table keeps only in-frame clones and is missing some. This table has some 630,000 clones, roughly 78% appearing once. Sequenced input: memory CD4+ T cells sorted from blood. The receptors were sampled from a woman aged 30 to 39 in good health. The CDR3 runs from the conserved cysteine through the conserved F or W. A D gene is named only where the DNA matches it firmly. Only some rows state a clone size, as once, few, many or a class for expanded clones.

v_gene: TRBV18; abundance: .; j_gene: TRBJ2-7; d_gene: TRBD2; CDR3nt: TGTGCCAGCTCACATAGCGGGAGGTCCCTCTCCTACGAGCAGTACTTC; CDR3aa: CASSHSGRSLSYEQYF
v_gene: TRBV5-5; abundance: many; j_gene: TRBJ1-1; d_gene: .; CDR3nt: TGTGCCAGCAGCTTTACAGGGAAAACTGAAGCTTTCTTT; CDR3aa: CASSFTGKTEAFF
v_gene: TRBV29-1; abundance: .; j_gene: TRBJ2-7; d_gene: TRBD1; CDR3nt: TGCAGCGTTGAACTAGGGGGCACAATCTCCTACGAGCAGTACTTC; CDR3aa: CSVELGGTISYEQYF
v_gene: TRBV19; abundance: .; j_gene: TRBJ2-5; d_gene: .; CDR3nt: TGTGCCAGTAGTATTCCGGAGGGAGAGACCCAGTACTTC; CDR3aa: CASSIPEGETQYF
v_gene: TRBV14; abundance: .; j_gene: TRBJ1-2; d_gene: .; CDR3nt: TGTGCCAGCAGCCAAGAATCCGTCTTCTATGGCTACACCTTC; CDR3aa: CASSQESVFYGYTF
v_gene: TRBV5-1; abundance: .; j_gene: TRBJ1-2; d_gene: .; CDR3nt: TGCGCCAGCAGCTTGGCCCCCCCGGAGGGGCATGGCTACACCTTC; CDR3aa: CASSLAPPEGHGYTF
v_gene: TRBV4-1; abundance: .; j_gene: TRBJ2-6; d_gene: .; CDR3nt: TGCGCCAGCAGCCTGAAGACTGGGACTGGGGCCAACGTCCTGACTTTC; CDR3aa: CASSLKTGTGANVLTF
v_gene: TRBV28; abundance: .; j_gene: TRBJ1-2; d_gene: TRBD1; CDR3nt: TGTGCCAGCAGTTTGAACACACAGGGGGCGAACTATGGCTACACCTTC; CDR3aa: CASSLNTQGANYGYTF
v_gene: TRBV5-1; abundance: .; j_gene: TRBJ2-2; d_gene: .; CDR3nt: TGCGCCAGCAGCTTCCAGTCGGGGAACACCGGGGAGCTGTTTTTT; CDR3aa: CASSFQSGNTGELFF
v_gene: TRBV19; abundance: .; j_gene: TRBJ2-7; d_gene: TRBD2; CDR3nt: TGTGCCAGTAGTACCTATAGCGGGACGGGCGAGCAGTACTTC; CDR3aa: CASSTYSGTGEQYF
v_gene: TRBV18; abundance: .; j_gene: TRBJ2-7; d_gene: TRBD1; CDR3nt: TGTGCCAGCTCACTGCAGGGACAGGGCGTTTACGAGCAGTACTTC; CDR3aa: CASSLQGQGVYEQYF
v_gene: TRBV18; abundance: .; j_gene: TRBJ2-7; d_gene: .; CDR3nt: TGTGCCAGCTCACCGGTAGACTACGAGCAGTACTTC; CDR3aa: CASSPVDYEQYF
v_gene: TRBV9; abundance: .; j_gene: TRBJ1-4; d_gene: .; CDR3nt: TGTGCCAGCTCCAGACGGGAGTCCGGAAAACTGTTTTTT; CDR3aa: CASSRRESGKLFF
v_gene: TRBV7-3; abundance: .; j_gene: TRBJ2-3; d_gene: .; CDR3nt: TGTGCCAGCAGCTTAAGTAGGCGAGGAGTATTACGACAGGCCACCCACACAGATACGCAGTATTTT; CDR3aa: CASSLSRRGVLRQATHTDTQYF
v_gene: TRBV4-1; abundance: .; j_gene: TRBJ2-2; d_gene: TRBD2; CDR3nt: TGCGCCAGCAGCCAGGTCGGGACTAGCGTAGACACCGGGGAGCTGTTTTTT; CDR3aa: CASSQVGTSVDTGELFF
v_gene: TRBV27; abundance: .; j_gene: TRBJ1-1; d_gene: .; CDR3nt: TGTGCCAGCAGTACAAATTCCGGGTCTAACACTGAAGCTTTCTTT; CDR3aa: CASSTNSGSNTEAFF
v_gene: TRBV5-1; abundance: many; j_gene: TRBJ2-3; d_gene: .; CDR3nt: TGCGCCAGCAGCTTGAGTACAGTGAGCACAGATACGCAGTATTTT; CDR3aa: CASSLSTVSTDTQYF
v_gene: TRBV27; abundance: .; j_gene: TRBJ2-1; d_gene: .; CDR3nt: TGTGCCAGCAGTACAAATGGAGTAAGCTCCTACAATGAGCAGTTCTTC; CDR3aa: CASSTNGVSSYNEQFF
v_gene: TRBV18; abundance: .; j_gene: TRBJ2-7; d_gene: .; CDR3nt: TGTGCCAGCTCACCGGATAGCTTTGCCTACGAGCAGTACTTC; CDR3aa: CASSPDSFAYEQYF
v_gene: TRBV19; abundance: .; j_gene: TRBJ2-5; d_gene: .; CDR3nt: TGTGCCAGTAGTATGGGTGGACCCATGGGAGAGACCCAGTACTTC; CDR3aa: CASSMGGPMGETQYF
v_gene: TRBV29-1; abundance: few; j_gene: TRBJ1-4; d_gene: .; CDR3nt: TGCAGCGTTCCCGGTGGGGCGGGTGAAAAACTGTTTTTT; CDR3aa: CSVPGGAGEKLFF
v_gene: TRBV11-2; abundance: .; j_gene: TRBJ2-7; d_gene: TRBD2; CDR3nt: TGTGCCAGCAGCAGAGGACTAGCGGGAGTGAACGAGCAGTACTTC; CDR3aa: CASSRGLAGVNEQYF
v_gene: TRBV5-5; abundance: .; j_gene: TRBJ2-5; d_gene: .; CDR3nt: TGTGCCAGCAGCTTTGTCAACCAAGAGACCCAGTACTTC; CDR3aa: CASSFVNQETQYF
v_gene: TRBV14; abundance: .; j_gene: TRBJ1-2; d_gene: .; CDR3nt: TGTGCCAGCAGCCACTTAGGGGGGAGAGGACAGAGCTATGGCTACACCTTC; CDR3aa: CASSHLGGRGQSYGYTF
v_gene: TRBV5-1; abundance: .; j_gene: TRBJ2-7; d_gene: TRBD1; CDR3nt: TGCGCCAGCAGCTACCTGACAGGGAGCTCCTACGAGCAGTACTTC; CDR3aa: CASSYLTGSSYEQYF
v_gene: TRBV2; abundance: .; j_gene: TRBJ1-1; d_gene: .; CDR3nt: TGTGCCAGCAGTGGGGCTGTCACTGAAGCTTTCTTT; CDR3aa: CASSGAVTEAFF
v_gene: TRBV4-1; abundance: .; j_gene: TRBJ2-3; d_gene: .; CDR3nt: TGCGCCAGCAGCCAAGATCCCTTGAACAAGAGGGGCACAGATACGCAGTATTTT; CDR3aa: CASSQDPLNKRGTDTQYF
v_gene: TRBV19; abundance: .; j_gene: TRBJ1-4; d_gene: .; CDR3nt: TGTGCCAGTCGGACGAATTCTAACAGGGAAAAACTGTTTTTT; CDR3aa: CASRTNSNREKLFF
v_gene: TRBV2; abundance: .; j_gene: TRBJ1-3; d_gene: .; CDR3nt: TGTGCCAGCAGTCTTCGTTTGGGGGCTGGAAACACCATATATTTT; CDR3aa: CASSLRLGAGNTIYF
v_gene: TRBV28; abundance: .; j_gene: TRBJ1-1; d_gene: TRBD1; CDR3nt: TGTGCCACCCTACCCTCACAGGGGGCTGCGAACACTGAAGCTTTCTTT; CDR3aa: CATLPSQGAANTEAFF
v_gene: TRBV2; abundance: .; j_gene: TRBJ1-3; d_gene: TRBD1; CDR3nt: TGTGCCAGCAGTTCTCGATACCTAGGACAGGGTCCGAGCTCTGGAAACACCATATATTTT; CDR3aa: CASSSRYLGQGPSSGNTIYF
v_gene: TRBV28; abundance: .; j_gene: TRBJ2-3; d_gene: TRBD2; CDR3nt: TGTGCCAGCAGTTCCACTTTGGTAGCGGGAGCAAAGGACACAGATACGCAGTATTTT; CDR3aa: CASSSTLVAGAKDTDTQYF
v_gene: TRBV7-2; abundance: .; j_gene: TRBJ2-5; d_gene: .; CDR3nt: TGTGCCAGCAGCTTAGGTAGCGGAGGGGGAGAGACCCAGTACTTC; CDR3aa: CASSLGSGGGETQYF
v_gene: TRBV5-1; abundance: once; j_gene: TRBJ2-7; d_gene: .; CDR3nt: TGCGCCAGCAGCACCGGGGTTACCTACGAGCAGTACTTC; CDR3aa: CASSTGVTYEQYF
v_gene: TRBV5-4; abundance: .; j_gene: TRBJ1-1; d_gene: .; CDR3nt: TGTGCCAGCAGCTTGGCGGGGGTGGCGAACACTGAAGCTTTCTTT; CDR3aa: CASSLAGVANTEAFF
v_gene: TRBV11-2; abundance: few; j_gene: TRBJ2-5; d_gene: .; CDR3nt: TGTGCCAGCAGCTCGGAGGGAGAGACCCAGTACTTC; CDR3aa: CASSSEGETQYF
v_gene: TRBV28; abundance: few; j_gene: TRBJ2-1; d_gene: TRBD1; CDR3nt: TGTGCCAGCAGAAACAGGGGTAGGGATGAGCAGTTCTTC; CDR3aa: CASRNRGRDEQFF
v_gene: TRBV19; abundance: .; j_gene: TRBJ2-7; d_gene: .; CDR3nt: TGTGCCAGTAGTATAGCGGGAGCATACGAGCAGTACTTC; CDR3aa: CASSIAGAYEQYF
v_gene: TRBV4-1; abundance: many; j_gene: TRBJ2-1; d_gene: TRBD2; CDR3nt: TGCGCCAGCAGCCACCAAGGGGGTAGCGGGAGGGTAGAGCAGTTCTTC; CDR3aa: CASSHQGGSGRVEQFF